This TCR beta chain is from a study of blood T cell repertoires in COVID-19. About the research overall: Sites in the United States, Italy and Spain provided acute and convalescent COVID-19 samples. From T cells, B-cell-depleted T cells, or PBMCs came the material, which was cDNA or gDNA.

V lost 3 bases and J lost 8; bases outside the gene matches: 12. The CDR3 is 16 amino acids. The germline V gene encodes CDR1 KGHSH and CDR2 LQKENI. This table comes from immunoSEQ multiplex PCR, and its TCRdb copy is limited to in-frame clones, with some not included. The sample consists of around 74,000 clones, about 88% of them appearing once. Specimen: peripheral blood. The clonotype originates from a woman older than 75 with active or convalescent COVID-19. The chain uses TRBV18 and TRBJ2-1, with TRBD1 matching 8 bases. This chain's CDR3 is CASSPRSGGGIDEQFF. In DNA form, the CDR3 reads TGTGCCAGCTCACCTAGGTCAGGGGGCGGAATCGATGAGCAGTTCTTC. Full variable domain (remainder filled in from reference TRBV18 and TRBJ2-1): NAGVMQNPRHLVRRRGQEARLRCSPMKGHSHVYWYRQLPEEGLKFMVYLQKENIIDESGMPKERFSAEFPKEGPSILRIQQVVRGDSAAYFCASSPRSGGGIDEQFFGPGTRLTVL.